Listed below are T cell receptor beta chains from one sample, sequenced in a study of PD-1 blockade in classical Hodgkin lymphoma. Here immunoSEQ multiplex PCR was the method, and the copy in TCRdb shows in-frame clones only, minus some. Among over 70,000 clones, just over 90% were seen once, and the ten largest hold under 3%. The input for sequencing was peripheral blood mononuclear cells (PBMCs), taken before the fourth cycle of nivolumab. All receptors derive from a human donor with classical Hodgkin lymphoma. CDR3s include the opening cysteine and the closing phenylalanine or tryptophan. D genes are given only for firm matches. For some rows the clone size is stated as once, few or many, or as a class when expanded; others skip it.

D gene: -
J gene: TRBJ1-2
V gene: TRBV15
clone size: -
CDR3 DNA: TGTGCCACCAGCAGAGGTCCGAGCTATGGCTACACCTTC
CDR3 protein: CATSRGPSYGYTF

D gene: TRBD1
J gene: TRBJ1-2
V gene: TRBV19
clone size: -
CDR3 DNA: TGTGCCAGTAGTGCCCGACAGGGAAACTATGGCTACACCTTC
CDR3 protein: CASSARQGNYGYTF

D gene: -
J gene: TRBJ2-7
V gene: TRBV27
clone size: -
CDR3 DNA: TGTGCCAGCAGTTTGCAGGGTTTGGACTCCTACGAGCAGTACTTC
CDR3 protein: CASSLQGLDSYEQYF

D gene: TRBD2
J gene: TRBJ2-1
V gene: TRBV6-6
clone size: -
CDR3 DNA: TGTGCCAGCACCCATAGCGGGGGGGCCGCCAATGAGCAGTTCTTC
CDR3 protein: CASTHSGGAANEQFF

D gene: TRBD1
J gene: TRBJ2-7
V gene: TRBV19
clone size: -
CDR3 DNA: TGTGCCAGTAGTATGGGACAGACGTACGAGCAGTACTTC
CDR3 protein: CASSMGQTYEQYF

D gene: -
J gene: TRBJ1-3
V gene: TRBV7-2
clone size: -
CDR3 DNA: TGTGCCAGCAGCTCGCAGACGGGTTACTCTGGAAACACCATATATTTT
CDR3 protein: CASSSQTGYSGNTIYF

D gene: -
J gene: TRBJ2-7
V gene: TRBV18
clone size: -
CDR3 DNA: TGTGCCAGCTCACCACCATCGGCCAGGAACTACGAGCAGTACTTC
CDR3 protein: CASSPPSARNYEQYF

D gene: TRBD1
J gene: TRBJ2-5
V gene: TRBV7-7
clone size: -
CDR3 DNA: TGTGCCAGCAGCTTGACAGGGATCCAAGAGACCCAGTACTTC
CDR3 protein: CASSLTGIQETQYF

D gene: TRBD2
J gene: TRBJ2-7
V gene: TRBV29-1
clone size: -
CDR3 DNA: TGCAGCGTTGGCGGACCGGGACTAGCGTCCCACGAGCAGTACTTC
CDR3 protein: CSVGGPGLASHEQYF

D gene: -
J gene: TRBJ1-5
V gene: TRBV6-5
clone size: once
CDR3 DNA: TGTGCCAGCGCCTGGCAGGGGCCGAATCAGCCCCAGCATTTT
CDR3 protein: CASAWQGPNQPQHF

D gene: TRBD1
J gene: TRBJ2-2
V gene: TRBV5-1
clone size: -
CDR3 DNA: TGCGCCAGCAGCCCCAGGGGGACCGGGGAGCTGTTTTTT
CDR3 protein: CASSPRGTGELFF

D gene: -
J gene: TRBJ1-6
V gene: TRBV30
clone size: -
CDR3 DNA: TGTGCCTGGAGGGGGGGGGCAAGCTCCTATAATTCACCCCTCCACTTT
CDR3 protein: CAWRGGASSYNSPLHF

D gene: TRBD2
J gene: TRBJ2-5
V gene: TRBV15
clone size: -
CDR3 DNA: TGTGCCACCAGGAGCGGGGGGGCCGCGGAGACCCAGTACTTC
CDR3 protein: CATRSGGAAETQYF

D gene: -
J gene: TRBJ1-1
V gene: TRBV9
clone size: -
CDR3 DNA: TGTGCCAGCAGCCCCTCTGGGAACACTGAAGCTTTCTTT
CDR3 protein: CASSPSGNTEAFF

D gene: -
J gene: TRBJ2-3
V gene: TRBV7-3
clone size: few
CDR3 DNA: TGTGCCAGCAGCTTATATGGGGGTGATACGCAGTATTTT
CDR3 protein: CASSLYGGDTQYF

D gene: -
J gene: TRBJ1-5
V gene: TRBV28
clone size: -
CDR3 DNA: TGTGCCAGCAGTTTCCTCTCAGGGCCTGGGCCCCAGCATTTT
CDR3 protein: CASSFLSGPGPQHF

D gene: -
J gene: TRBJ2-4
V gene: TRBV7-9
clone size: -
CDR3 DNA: TGTGCCAGCAGCTTAGAGGCAGGCGGCATAGCCAAAAACATTCAGTACTTC
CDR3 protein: CASSLEAGGIAKNIQYF

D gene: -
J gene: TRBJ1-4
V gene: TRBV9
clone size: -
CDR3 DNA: TGTGCCAGCAGCGTAGGTCCGAATGAAAAACTGTTTTTT
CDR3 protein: CASSVGPNEKLFF

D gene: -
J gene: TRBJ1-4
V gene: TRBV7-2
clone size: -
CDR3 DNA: TGTGCCAGCAGCCCCCGGGGGGGACAATTGAATGAAAAACTGTTTTTT
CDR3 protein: CASSPRGGQLNEKLFF

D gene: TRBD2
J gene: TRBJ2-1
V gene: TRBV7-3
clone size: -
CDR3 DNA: TGTGCCAGCAGCTACTTAAGCGGGGGAGATTACAATGAGCAGTTCTTC
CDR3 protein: CASSYLSGGDYNEQFF

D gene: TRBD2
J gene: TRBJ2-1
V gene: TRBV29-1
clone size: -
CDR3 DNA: TGCAGCGTTGATACTAGCGGGTCCTACAATGAGCAGTTCTTC
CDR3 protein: CSVDTSGSYNEQFF

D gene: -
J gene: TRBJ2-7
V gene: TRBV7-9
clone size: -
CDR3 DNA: TGTGCCAGCAGCCCCGCCCCGACGGCCTGGTTGAAAGACGAGCAGTACTTC
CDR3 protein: CASSPAPTAWLKDEQYF

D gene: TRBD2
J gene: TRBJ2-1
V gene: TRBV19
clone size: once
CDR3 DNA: TGTGCCAGTAGTGTACTAGCGGGGGGCCCTAGCTCCTACAATGAGCAGTTCTTC
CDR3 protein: CASSVLAGGPSSYNEQFF

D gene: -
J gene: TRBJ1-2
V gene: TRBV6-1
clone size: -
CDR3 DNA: TGTGCCAGCAGGGCTCTGGGGTATGGCTACACCTTC
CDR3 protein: CASRALGYGYTF

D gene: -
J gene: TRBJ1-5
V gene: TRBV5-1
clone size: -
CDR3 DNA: TGCGCCAGCAGCTTGAAGGACAATCAGCCCCAGCATTTT
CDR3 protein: CASSLKDNQPQHF

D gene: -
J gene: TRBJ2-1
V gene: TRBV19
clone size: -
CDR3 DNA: TGTGCCAGTAGTATAGGGCGTGGTTCCTACAATGAGCAGTTCTTC
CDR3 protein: CASSIGRGSYNEQFF

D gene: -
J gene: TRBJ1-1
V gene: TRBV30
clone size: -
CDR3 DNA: TGTGCCTGGACCTTCCACAGAGGGTATACTGAAGCTTTCTTT
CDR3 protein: CAWTFHRGYTEAFF

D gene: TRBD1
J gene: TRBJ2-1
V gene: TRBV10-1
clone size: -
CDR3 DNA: TGCGCCAGCAGTGGCGACAGGGGCTCCTACAATGAGCAGTTCTTC
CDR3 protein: CASSGDRGSYNEQFF

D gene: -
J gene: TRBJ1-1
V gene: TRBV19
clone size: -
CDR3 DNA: TGTGCCAGTAGTTGGGGGAAAAGTGAAGCTTTCTTT
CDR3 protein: CASSWGKSEAFF

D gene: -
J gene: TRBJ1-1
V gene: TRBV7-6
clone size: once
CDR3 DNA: TGTGCCAGCAGCTTATCGGGAGGGTTTGACACTGAAGCTTTCTTT
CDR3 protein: CASSLSGGFDTEAFF